Each of the 7 T cell receptor beta chains below was sequenced from the same sample in a study of response to subunit inactivated influenza vaccine. MiXCR was run by TCRdb on the RT-PCR reads, yielding one entry per CDR3 protein. This table has 650,000 to 800,000 distinct CDR3 sequences, more than 11% appearing once. This sample comprised PBMCs from blood, obtained roughly 15 days before vaccination. The receptor source for this set is a man aged 45-60 years who received an inactivated influenza vaccine.

The table lists this clonotype with a few counts. The chain is built from TRBV24-1 and TRBJ2-1; D is undetermined. Deletions cut 3 bases from V and 4 bases from J, with 12 bases between. The CDR3 is 15 amino acids. Germline lookup yields CDR1 KGHDR and CDR2 SFDVKD. CDR3: CATSDRDLMYNEQFF. Here the CDR3 DNA reads TGTGCCACCAGTGATCGAGACCTCATGTACAATGAGCAGTTCTTC.

The table lists this clonotype with a few counts. The chain couples TRBV6-5 to TRBJ2-3, with D possibly being TRBD1 (5 bases). CDR3 size: 15 residues. The V gene's germline CDR1 is MNHEY and CDR2 SVGAGI. V shed 1 base and J shed 6 bases, with 14 bases lying between them. The CDR3 bases are TGTGCCAGCAGTTACTGGGGCTCCCAAGCCGATACGCAGTATTTT. Translating it yields CASSYWGSQADTQYF.

This sequence joins TRBV6-5 and TRBJ1-2; TRBD1 is a possible D gene (6 bases). The CDR3 covers 16 residues. The V gene lost 2 bases and the J gene lost 5 bases, with 18 bases spanning the gap. Germline V gives CDR1 MNHEY, CDR2 SVGAGI. The CDR3 reads CASSYGGAEAYYGYTF. CDR3 nucleotide sequence: TGTGCCAGCAGTTACGGGGGCGCCGAGGCTTATTATGGCTACACCTTC.

This clonotype appeared many times. The chain couples TRBV24-1 to TRBJ2-3; 7 nucleotides agree with TRBD1. Germline CDR1 and CDR2: KGHDR and SFDVKD. CDR3 size: 17 residues. V trimming: 2 bases; J trimming: 5 bases; junction bases outside the gene matches: 12. CDR3 in DNA: TGTGCCACCAGTGATTCCCCCGCGTGGGACAGTAGAGATACGCAGTATTTT. This codes for CATSDSPAWDSRDTQYF.

This clonotype has just a few counts. This chain joins TRBV6-2 or TRBV6-3 and TRBJ2-2; D may be TRBD2 (5 bases). The CDR3 runs 14 residues. The V gene lost 6 bases and the J gene lost 0 bases, with 8 bases spanning the gap. Germline V lookup: CDR1 MNHEY, CDR2 SVGEGT. CDR3 amino acids: CASRKAANTGELFF. CDR3 coding DNA: TGTGCCAGCAGGAAAGCGGCGAACACCGGGGAGCTGTTTTTT.

In its sample, this clonotype was seen a few times. The V gene is TRBV7-2, the J gene TRBJ2-2, with D possibly called TRBD1 or TRBD2 (5 bases each). Between the trimmed V and J ends, which lost 6 bases and 7 bases, there was a span of 9 bases. CDR3 length equals 12 residues. Germline V lookup: CDR1 SGHTA, CDR2 FQGNSA. The CDR3 region is CASRLRGGELFF. DNA for the CDR3: TGTGCCAGCAGACTGAGGGGCGGGGAGCTGTTTTTT.

This clonotype was detected a few times. This chain's CDR3 is CSARVASGGLQETQYF. The DNA of the CDR3 is TGCAGTGCTAGAGTGGCTAGCGGGGGCCTACAAGAGACCCAGTACTTC. The chain carries TRBV20-1 and TRBJ2-5; 10 nucleotides agree with TRBD2. CDR1 DFQATT and CDR2 SNEGSKA come from the germline V gene (reference sequence). The CDR3 is 16 amino acids. V lost 1 base and J lost 2; bases outside the gene matches: 7.